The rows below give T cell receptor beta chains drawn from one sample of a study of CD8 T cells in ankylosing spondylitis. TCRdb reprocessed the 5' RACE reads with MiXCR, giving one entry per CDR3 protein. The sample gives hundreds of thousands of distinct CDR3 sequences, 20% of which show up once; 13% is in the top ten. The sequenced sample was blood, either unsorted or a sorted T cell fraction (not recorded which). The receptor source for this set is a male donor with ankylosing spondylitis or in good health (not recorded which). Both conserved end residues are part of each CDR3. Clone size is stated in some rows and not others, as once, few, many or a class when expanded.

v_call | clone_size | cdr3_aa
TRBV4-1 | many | CASSPAGGSYNEQFF
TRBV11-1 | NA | CASSLVALAGNSNQPQHF
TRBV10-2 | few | CASSENPYEQYF
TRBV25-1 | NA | CASSEYMSGHTDTQYF
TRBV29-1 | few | CSVGLAGLWDTQYF
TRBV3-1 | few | CASSTLAGGSDTQYF
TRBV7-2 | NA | CASSFGGVGETQYF
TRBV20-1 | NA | CSARQGVPGEQYF
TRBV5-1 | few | CASSPWAGELFF
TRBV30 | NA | CAWATGTKNIQYF
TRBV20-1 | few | CSARDGGANRHHRETQYF
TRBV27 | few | CASSFTISDTQYF
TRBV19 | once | CASSNGGQGAPYEQYF